Below are 12 T cell receptor beta chains sequenced from a single sample in a study of Graves' ophthalmopathy and Graves' hyperthyroidism. RNA transcripts yielded amplified TCR beta CDR3 regions. RT-PCR was first run with HTBI primers, then multiplex PCR in a second round. One entry per CDR3 protein, called by TCRdb with MiXCR from the multiplex PCR reads. The table lists about 740,000 distinct CDR3 sequences, 40% of them singletons, with approximately 43% in the top ten. The sequencing input was peripheral blood. These receptors were obtained from an adult man with Graves' ophthalmopathy.

This clonotype occurred many times. This rearrangement joins TRBV7-9 to TRBJ2-7, with 8 bases identical to TRBD1. This CDR3 is built from 14 residues. The junction had 3 bases not matched to a gene; V was cut back by 4 bases and J by 1 base. Germline V lookup: CDR1 SEHNR, CDR2 FQNEAQ (reference sequence). CDR3 in amino acids: CASSSTGGSYEQYF. In nucleotides, the CDR3 is TGTGCCAGCAGCTCAACAGGGGGGTCCTACGAGCAGTACTTC.

The chain employs TRBV2 and TRBJ1-5, with D possibly matching TRBD1 (6 bases). The V gene's germline CDR1 is SNHLY and CDR2 FYNNEI. Trimming removed 6 bases from V and 3 bases from J, with 12 bases in between. The CDR3 length is 14 residues. The CDR3 DNA reads TGTGCCAGCAGGAAAACAGGGACCAATCAGCCCCAGCATTTT. Protein sequence: CASRKTGTNQPQHF.

On this clonotype: One end of the junction fails to match germline, which may point to a read error. The chain employs TRBV7-9 and TRBJ2-5, with 11 bases matching TRBD2. The V gene's germline CDR1 is SEHNR and CDR2 FQNEAQ (reference sequence). The CDR3 spans 15 residues. CDR3 amino acids: CASSLAGTSGLVADF. In DNA, the CDR3 is TGTGCCAGCAGCTTGGCCGGGACTAGCGGCCTTGTTGCGGACTTC.

The chain has TRBV9 and TRBJ2-2; D is possibly TRBD1 or TRBD2 (5 bases each). The germline V and J ends were trimmed by 4 bases and 3 bases, with 16 bases remaining between them. Germline CDR1 SGDLS, CDR2 YYNGEE. The CDR3 spans 16 residues. This CDR3 is CASSPTRDVYTGELFF. The CDR3 region has the DNA TGTGCCAGCAGCCCAACGAGGGACGTGTACACCGGGGAGCTGTTTTTT.

This clonotype was found a few times. The V call is TRBV7-2, the J call TRBJ1-5, with TRBD1 identical over 8 bases. J lost 6 bases, V lost 4 bases, and 11 bases had no gene match. CDR1 SGHTA and CDR2 FQGNSA come from the germline V gene. This CDR3 is built from 16 residues. CDR3 protein: CASSSKWGQAAQPQHF. The CDR3 DNA follows: TGTGCCAGCAGCTCAAAATGGGGACAGGCGGCTCAGCCCCAGCATTTT.

This clonotype has at least ten counts. At one end the junction does not follow the germline gene, possibly because of a read error. This sequence joins TRBV24-1 and TRBJ1-5; 7 bases are a match to TRBD1. The CDR3 has 14 residues. Germline V lookup: CDR1 KGHDR, CDR2 SFDVKD. CDR3 DNA: TGTGCCAGCAGTCAACAGGGGTACAATCAGCCCCAGCATTTT. Translating gives CASSQQGYNQPQHF.

This chain uses TRBV5-5 with TRBJ1-5, with 10 positions matching TRBD1. V lost 4 bases and J lost 0; bases outside the gene matches: 7. Germline-derived CDR1 and CDR2 are SGHKS and YYEKEE (reference sequence). The CDR3 totals 17 residues. The CDR3 loop reads CASSRAGTGVSNQPQHF. In nucleotides, the CDR3 is TGTGCCAGCAGCCGTGCCGGGACAGGGGTTAGCAATCAGCCCCAGCATTTT.

In this sample, this clonotype turned up many times. The chain uses TRBV7-9 and TRBJ1-1; D unclear. Trimming left V 3 bases short and J 1 base short, with 9 bases between. CDR1 and CDR2 from the germline V gene are SEHNR and FQNEAQ (reference sequence). This CDR3 has 14 amino acids. The CDR3 DNA follows: TGTGCCAGCAGCTTTTCCGCAGGGAACACTGAAGCTTTCTTT. Protein product: CASSFSAGNTEAFF.

The genes are TRBV7-2 and TRBJ2-7; D is perhaps TRBD2 (6 bases). The V gene lost 5 bases and the J gene lost 1 base, with 15 bases spanning the gap. The CDR3 runs to 15 residues. Germline CDR1 and CDR2: SGHTA and FQGNSA. Written as DNA, the CDR3 is TGTGCCAGCAGCCAAACTCGCGGGGTGTCCTACGAGCAGTACTTC. It specifies CASSQTRGVSYEQYF.

In the case of this clonotype: A much larger clonotype is one base distant, so this may be a read error. The V gene is TRBV7-2, the J gene TRBJ1-2, with a tentative D call TRBD1 (6 bases). Germline CDR1 SGHTA, CDR2 FQGNSA. This CDR3 has 14 amino acids. CDR3 sequence: CASSLARGGTGYAF. The DNA of the CDR3 is TGTGCCAGCAGCTTAGCAAGAGGGGGTACCGGGTACGCCTTC.

This clonotype was picked up a small number of times. A junction boundary mismatches the germline segment, possibly from a read error. CDR3 residues: CASSYIPSGFFRELFF. The CDR3 DNA sequence: TGTGCCAGCAGTTATATTCCTAGCGGGTTCTTCCGGGAGCTGTTTTTT. The chain is built from TRBV10-3 and TRBJ2-2; 8 nucleotides line up with TRBD2. This CDR3 is built from 16 residues. Per the germline V gene, CDR1 is ENHRY and CDR2 is SYGVKD.

Regarding this clonotype: As the CDR3 is not closed by the conserved phenylalanine or tryptophan, this likely results from a read error. The V and J genes are TRBV9 and TRBJ2-5; 9 bases match TRBD1. CDR1 and CDR2 (germline): SGDLS, YYNGEE. The CDR3 length is 15 residues. The trim removed 4 bases at V and 5 bases at J, leaving 9 bases unmatched. CDR3 in DNA: TGTGCCAGCAGCCCGGGACAGGGATGGCAGGAGACCCAGTACTGC. It yields the protein CASSPGQGWQETQYC.